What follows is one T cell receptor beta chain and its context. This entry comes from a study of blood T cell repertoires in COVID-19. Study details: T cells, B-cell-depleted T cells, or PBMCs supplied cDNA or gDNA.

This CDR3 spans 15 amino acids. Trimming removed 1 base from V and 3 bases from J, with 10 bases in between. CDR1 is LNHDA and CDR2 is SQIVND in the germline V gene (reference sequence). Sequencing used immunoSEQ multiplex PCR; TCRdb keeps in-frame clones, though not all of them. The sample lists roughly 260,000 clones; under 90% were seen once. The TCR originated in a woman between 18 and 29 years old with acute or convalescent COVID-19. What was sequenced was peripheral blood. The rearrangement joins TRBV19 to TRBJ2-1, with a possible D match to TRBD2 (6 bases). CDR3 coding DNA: TGTGCCAGTAGTATAGTTGCCGGGAGCTACAATGAGCAGTTCTTC. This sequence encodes CASSIVAGSYNEQFF.